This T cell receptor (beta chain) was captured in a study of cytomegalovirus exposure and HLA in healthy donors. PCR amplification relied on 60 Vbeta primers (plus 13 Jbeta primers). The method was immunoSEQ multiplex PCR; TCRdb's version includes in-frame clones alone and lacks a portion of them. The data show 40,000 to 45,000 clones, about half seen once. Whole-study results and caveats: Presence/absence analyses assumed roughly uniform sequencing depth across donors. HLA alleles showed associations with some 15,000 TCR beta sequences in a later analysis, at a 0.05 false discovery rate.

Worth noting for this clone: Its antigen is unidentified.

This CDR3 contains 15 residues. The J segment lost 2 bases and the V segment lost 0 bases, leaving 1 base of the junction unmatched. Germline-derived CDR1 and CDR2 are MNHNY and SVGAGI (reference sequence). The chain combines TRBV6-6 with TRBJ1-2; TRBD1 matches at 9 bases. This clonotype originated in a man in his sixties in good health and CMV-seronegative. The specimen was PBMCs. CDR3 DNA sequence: TGTGCCAGCAGTTACTCGACAGGGGGGAACTATGGCTACACCTTC. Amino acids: CASSYSTGGNYGYTF.